These T cell receptor beta chains were read from a single sample in a study of blood T cell repertoires in COVID-19. Produced via immunoSEQ multiplex PCR; TCRdb's table is partial and in-frame only. The sample includes 200,000 to 250,000 clones, roughly 80% seen only once; the top ten take roughly 3.2%. Source material: peripheral blood. The receptors here all came from a woman aged 18-29 years with acute or convalescent COVID-19. CDR3s include the opening cysteine and the closing phenylalanine or tryptophan. The D gene is left open where the match is weak. Clone size, where shown, is once, few, many, or a class for clones that have expanded.

DNA	CDR3	J	D	V	size	length
TGTGCCAGCAGCTCCCAGGGAGGGGATGGCTACACCTTC	CASSSQGGDGYTF	TRBJ1-2	.	TRBV7-9	.	13
TGTGCCATCAGTGAGTCGGCCGTCGTGAGGGAGCAGTTCTTC	CAISESAVVREQFF	TRBJ2-1	.	TRBV10-3	few	14
TGTGCCAGCAGTTCCGGGACAGGGGGAAGGACTGAAGCTTTCTTT	CASSSGTGGRTEAFF	TRBJ1-1	TRBD1	TRBV28	few	15
TGCGCCAGCAGCCAAGCCTCCGGGAGGGCCCAAACCGGGGAGCTGTTTTTT	CASSQASGRAQTGELFF	TRBJ2-2	TRBD2	TRBV4-3	.	17
TGTGCCTGGAGTGGCGGGACAGGGGGGTATAGGGAGCTGTTTTTT	CAWSGGTGGYRELFF	TRBJ2-2	TRBD1	TRBV30	.	15
TGTGCCAGCAGCCAAATTTCCCAGGGGTACGAGCAGTACTTC	CASSQISQGYEQYF	TRBJ2-7	.	TRBV4-2	.	14
TGTGCCAGCAGGCCCGGACTAGCGGGGGGCACCGGGGAGCTGTTTTTT	CASRPGLAGGTGELFF	TRBJ2-2	TRBD2	TRBV7-2	.	16
TGTGCCAGCAGCCCAGGTGCGGACAGCTCCTACAATGAGCAGTTCTTC	CASSPGADSSYNEQFF	TRBJ2-1	.	TRBV7-2	.	16
TGCGCCAGCAGCCAAGATGGGGCTCGCGGACTAGTCTCCTACACCTTC	CASSQDGARGLVSYTF	TRBJ1-2	.	TRBV4-3	.	16
TGTGCCAGCAGTGAATCATCCAGGGGGAATGAGCAGTTCTTC	CASSESSRGNEQFF	TRBJ2-1	TRBD1	TRBV25-1	.	14
TGTGCCAGCAGCTTAGAGTACGGGAGCGCCTACAATGAGCAGTTCTTC	CASSLEYGSAYNEQFF	TRBJ2-1	.	TRBV11-3	.	16
TGTGCCAGCAGCCCGGGGGACCGTTGGGCTGAAGCTTTCTTT	CASSPGDRWAEAFF	TRBJ1-1	.	TRBV11-2	.	14
TGTGCCAGCAGTGTAGGGACTAGCGGGAGCCGCGAGCAGTACTTC	CASSVGTSGSREQYF	TRBJ2-7	TRBD2	TRBV27	few	15
TGTGCCTGGAACCCACATGGCCTTAGCACAGATACGCAGTATTTT	CAWNPHGLSTDTQYF	TRBJ2-3	.	TRBV30	.	15
TGTGCCAGCCGACCCGGCAAGGGTGGAGGTTCACCCCTCCACTTT	CASRPGKGGGSPLHF	TRBJ1-6	.	TRBV6-5	.	15
TGCGCCAGCAGCCAAGATTGGGAGACAGGTGCGACACAGCAGTTCTTC	CASSQDWETGATQQFF	TRBJ2-1	.	TRBV4-1	once	16
TGTGCCACCGGTGGGACAGTCACAGATACGCAGTATTTT	CATGGTVTDTQYF	TRBJ2-3	TRBD1	TRBV24-1	.	13
TGTGCCAGCAGCTTAGCGTCAGGGGAAGATGAAAAACTGTTTTTT	CASSLASGEDEKLFF	TRBJ1-4	.	TRBV27	.	15
TGTGCCACCAGCAGGGGGACAGGGGGCGGACGGCGGGCCCGTTCCTACGAGCAGTACTTC	CATSRGTGGGRRARSYEQYF	TRBJ2-7	TRBD1	TRBV15	.	20
TGTGCTAGCAGCTTAAGTAGCGGGCAGACCGGGGAGCTGTTTTTT	CASSLSSGQTGELFF	TRBJ2-2	TRBD2	TRBV7-7	once	15
TGTGCCAGCAGTTTAAGCGTAGCGGGAGGGCAAGAGACCCAGTACTTC	CASSLSVAGGQETQYF	TRBJ2-5	TRBD2	TRBV28	.	16
TGTGCCAGCTCACCGACAGGTTGGACCGGGGAGCTGTTTTTT	CASSPTGWTGELFF	TRBJ2-2	.	TRBV18	once	14
TGCGCCAGCAGCCCGGGACTAGCGGGAGTAGGTGAGCAGTTCTTC	CASSPGLAGVGEQFF	TRBJ2-1	TRBD2	TRBV5-1	.	15
TGTGCCAGCAGTTCTCTCGAGGGGGAGGAAAAACTGTTTTTT	CASSSLEGEEKLFF	TRBJ1-4	.	TRBV28	.	14
TGTGCCAGCAGCGTAGGGGCTAGCGGGAGCCCCGAGCAGTACTTC	CASSVGASGSPEQYF	TRBJ2-7	TRBD2	TRBV9	.	15
TGTGCCAGCAAAAGCCCTAGCACAGATACGCAGTATTTT	CASKSPSTDTQYF	TRBJ2-3	.	TRBV7-3	.	13
TGTGCCAGCAGCCCGCGGACAGGGGTCGAGGAGACCCAGTACTTC	CASSPRTGVEETQYF	TRBJ2-5	TRBD1	TRBV7-2	.	15
TGCGCCAGCAGCCCGGGAGCGACTAGAACCTACATTGAGCAGTTCTTC	CASSPGATRTYIEQFF	TRBJ2-1	.	TRBV5-1	.	16
TGTGCCAGCAGTTTAGTTGCGGGCCTAGGAAGCTCCTACAATGAGCAGTTCTTC	CASSLVAGLGSSYNEQFF	TRBJ2-1	.	TRBV28	.	18
TGCGCCAGCAGTGTAGGGACAGGGGGCAATGAGCAGTTCTTC	CASSVGTGGNEQFF	TRBJ2-1	TRBD1	TRBV10-1	.	14
TGCGCCAGCAGCGGGACAGGGGCCGGCGGAGGCTACACCTTC	CASSGTGAGGGYTF	TRBJ1-2	TRBD1	TRBV5-1	.	14
TGCGCCAGCAGTGATACGGGTCCAGATACGCAGTATTTT	CASSDTGPDTQYF	TRBJ2-3	.	TRBV10-1	.	13
TGTGCCAGCAGCAAACGAGGAACCCGGACCCAGTACTTC	CASSKRGTRTQYF	TRBJ2-5	.	TRBV21-1	once	13
TGTGCCAGCTCACCACCTAGTAGCGGGGGACCCCTCGAGCAGTACTTC	CASSPPSSGGPLEQYF	TRBJ2-7	TRBD2	TRBV18	once	16
TGTGCCAGCAGCCAGGCGGGAGGCCCTCCCTCCTACTCCTACGAGCAGTACTTC	CASSQAGGPPSYSYEQYF	TRBJ2-7	TRBD2	TRBV3-1/TRBV3-2	.	18
TGTGCCAGCAGCCCCCCCGGACCGGGACAGAAAGCTTTCTTT	CASSPPGPGQKAFF	TRBJ1-1	TRBD1	TRBV14	once	14
TGTGCCAGTAGTATAACGGCGACAGGGTCGGGCACCGGGGAGCTGTTTTTT	CASSITATGSGTGELFF	TRBJ2-2	TRBD1	TRBV19	.	17
TGTGCCAGCAGTGGACAGTACTATGGCTACACCTTC	CASSGQYYGYTF	TRBJ1-2	.	TRBV12-3/TRBV12-4	.	12
TGTGCCAGTATCTCACCTCCTAGCGGGAGGCCTTACAATGAGCAGTTCTTC	CASISPPSGRPYNEQFF	TRBJ2-1	TRBD2	TRBV19	.	17
TGTGCCAGCAGTGACACAGACAGGGGAATAAGGGCTGGGGCCAACGTCCTGACTTTC	CASSDTDRGIRAGANVLTF	TRBJ2-6	TRBD1	TRBV27	.	19
TGTGCCAGCAGCGGTAGACCGGGACAGGGGCTCACTGAAGCTTTCTTT	CASSGRPGQGLTEAFF	TRBJ1-1	TRBD1	TRBV9	.	16
TGTGCCAGCAGTTTATGGTCTACCGGGACAGGGCCTGAAGCTTTCTTT	CASSLWSTGTGPEAFF	TRBJ1-1	TRBD1	TRBV28	few	16
TGCGCCAGCAGCTTCGGAGGAGTGGACAATGAGCAGTTCTTC	CASSFGGVDNEQFF	TRBJ2-1	.	TRBV5-1	.	14
TGCAGCGTTGAGACCGGGACATTGAACACTGAAGCTTTCTTT	CSVETGTLNTEAFF	TRBJ1-1	.	TRBV29-1	.	14
TGCGCCAGCAGCACCGGTGACAGGTGGAACGAGCAGTACTTC	CASSTGDRWNEQYF	TRBJ2-7	.	TRBV5-1	.	14
TGTGCCAGCCGAGGCGGAAGTGAGCAGTTCTTC	CASRGGSEQFF	TRBJ2-1	.	TRBV12-3/TRBV12-4	.	11
TGTGCCAGCAGCTTAGTTTTGGGGGTAGGGGACAGGGCGAATGGCTACACCTTC	CASSLVLGVGDRANGYTF	TRBJ1-2	TRBD1	TRBV11-2	.	18
TGTGCCAGTAGTACCAAAGGGACAGGTGGAAAAAACATTCAGTACTTC	CASSTKGTGGKNIQYF	TRBJ2-4	TRBD1	TRBV19	.	16
TGTGCCAGTAGTCTGGGACAGGGGTTAACCTACGAGCAGTACTTC	CASSLGQGLTYEQYF	TRBJ2-7	TRBD1	TRBV19	few	15
TGCAGTGCTAGGTCCTTCTACGAGCAGTACTTC	CSARSFYEQYF	TRBJ2-7	.	TRBV20-1	.	11